These 30 T cell receptor beta chains came from one sample sequenced in a study of post-analysis software for immune sequencing data. Findings of the study overall: Controls had lower frequencies than patients of roughly five TRBV segments, which included TRBV5-6, TRBV5-1 and TRBV20-1.

Presence of unique molecular identifiers characterized the TCR beta cDNA libraries. TCRdb reanalysed the PCR reads using MiXCR and keeps one entry per CDR3 protein. The sample holds 550,000 to 700,000 distinct CDR3 sequences; 44% are singletons and the top ten take 1.7%. What these receptors recognize is not known. Sequenced: blood. These receptors all stem from a girl between 5 and 17 years old with multiple sclerosis.

This clonotype has only a few counts. This chain uses TRBV12-3 or TRBV12-4 with TRBJ2-7, with D possibly matching TRBD1 (5 bases). The germline V and J ends were trimmed by 3 bases and 2 bases, with 11 bases remaining between them. The CDR3 sequence is 14 residues long. The CDR3 protein is CASSLDIMTYEQYF. CDR3 sequence (DNA): TGTGCCAGCAGTTTGGACATTATGACCTACGAGCAGTACTTC.

This rearrangement joins TRBV29-1 to TRBJ2-2; TRBD1 agrees at 7 bases. The V segment lost 7 bases and the J segment 5 bases; nucleotides outside the gene matches: 4. CDR3 size: 12 residues. Looked up from germline, CDR1 is SQVTM and CDR2 is ANQGSEA. This chain's CDR3 is CSADRETGELFF. The CDR3 nucleotides are TGCAGCGCCGACAGGGAAACCGGGGAGCTGTTTTTT.

The chain employs TRBV5-1 and TRBJ2-1, with D maybe TRBD1 (6 bases). The CDR3 consists of 15 residues. Germline V lookup: CDR1 SGHRS, CDR2 YFSETQ. V shed 4 bases and J shed 6 bases, with 17 bases lying between them. The CDR3 region has the DNA TGCGCCAGCAGCCGGGACACAGGAACGGGCAATGAGCAGTTCTTC. Protein: CASSRDTGTGNEQFF.

The gene calls are TRBV6-6 and TRBJ2-1; 9 nucleotides match TRBD2. After removal of 7 bases from V and 3 bases from J, the junction contained 10 bases not matched to a gene. Looked up from germline, CDR1 is MNHNY and CDR2 is SVGAGI (reference sequence). CDR3 length: 16 amino acids. CDR3 amino acids: CASIDGGGEYYNEQFF. CDR3 DNA sequence: TGTGCCAGCATAGACGGCGGGGGGGAGTACTACAATGAGCAGTTCTTC.

The chain has TRBV29-1 and TRBJ1-2; D possibly corresponds to TRBD1 (5 bases). CDR1 is SQVTM and CDR2 is ANQGSEA in the germline V gene. This CDR3 is 14 amino acids long. Trimming pared 3 bases from V and 2 bases from J, leaving 13 bases between. The CDR3 sequence is CSVEPGTVNYGYTF. The CDR3 DNA reads TGCAGCGTTGAGCCAGGGACGGTGAACTATGGCTACACCTTC.

The chain couples TRBV20-1 to TRBJ2-3; 8 bases are a match to TRBD2. This CDR3 spans 15 amino acids. In germline, CDR1 is DFQATT, CDR2 SNEGSKA (reference sequence). Trimming removed 3 bases from V and 1 base from J; junction bases left unmatched: 6. CDR3 protein: CSASLRAGGTDTQYF. CDR3 bases: TGCAGTGCTAGTCTTCGAGCGGGGGGCACAGATACGCAGTATTTT.

This clonotype was seen more than once but under ten times. This chain connects TRBV7-3 to TRBJ2-1, with 7 bases lining up with TRBD2. There are 14 residues in the CDR3. The V and J ends lost 3 bases and 5 bases, in that order; junction bases with no gene match: 4. Germline V lookup: CDR1 SGHTA, CDR2 FQGTGA. The CDR3 nucleotides read TGTGCCAGCAGCTTCACCGGGAGGAACAATGAGCAGTTCTTC. This translates into CASSFTGRNNEQFF.

The rearrangement joins TRBV4-1 to TRBJ2-7, with D maybe TRBD2 (5 bases). This CDR3 has 14 residues. Trimming shortened V by 6 bases and J by 0 bases, and 12 bases separated the two germline ends. Germline V gene lookup returns CDR1 MGHRA and CDR2 YSYEKL. The CDR3 region has the DNA TGCGCCAGCAGTTATAGCGATAGCTCCTACGAGCAGTACTTC. Protein: CASSYSDSSYEQYF.

The V call is TRBV5-1, the J call TRBJ2-3; TRBD1 is a possible D gene (5 bases). Trimming left V 2 bases short and J 4 bases short, with 14 bases between. The CDR3 covers 15 residues. Germline CDR1 and CDR2: SGHRS and YFSETQ. CDR3 in DNA: TGCGCCAGCAGCTTAGGGGTCCCTCCGGCAGATACGCAGTATTTT. Its translation: CASSLGVPPADTQYF.

This clonotype was seen only a few times. J is TRBJ2-1 and V is TRBV3-1, with D hard to call. The CDR3 extends over 13 amino acids. Germline values: CDR1 LGHDT, CDR2 YNNKEL (reference sequence). V was cut by 1 base and J by 8 bases, with 9 bases left in between. This chain's CDR3 is CASSQGRMDEQFF. DNA for the CDR3: TGTGCCAGCAGCCAAGGTAGAATGGATGAGCAGTTCTTC.

The chain combines TRBV4-1 with TRBJ2-7; the D is unclear. Germline V gives CDR1 MGHRA, CDR2 YSYEKL. The V end lost 1 base, the J end lost 0 bases, and 16 bases lay between the germline ends. The CDR3 runs to 17 residues. CDR3: CASSQAPSAPSSYEQYF. The CDR3 DNA reads as TGCGCCAGCAGCCAAGCCCCCTCGGCTCCGAGCTCCTACGAGCAGTACTTC.

The DNA for the CDR3 is TGTGCCAGCAGTCCGCGGACTAGCGGGGGGGAACGGATCTATGAGCAGTTCTTC. It yields the protein CASSPRTSGGERIYEQFF. The chain uses TRBV12-3 or TRBV12-4 and TRBJ2-1; 15 bases match TRBD2. The CDR3 contains 18 residues. The V and J ends lost 5 bases and 8 bases, in that order; junction bases with no gene match: 13.

The CDR3: CASSVEWGVAYEQYF. CDR3 sequence (DNA): TGTGCCAGCAGCGTAGAGTGGGGGGTAGCCTACGAGCAGTACTTC. This chain uses TRBV9 with TRBJ2-7; tentative D call: TRBD2 (6 bases). This CDR3 is built from 15 residues. From germline, CDR1 is SGDLS and CDR2 YYNGEE. The V end was cut by 0 bases, the J end by 2 bases, with 12 bases between.

This chain joins TRBV5-1 and TRBJ2-1; D might be TRBD2 (6 bases). The germline gives CDR1 SGHRS, CDR2 YFSETQ. The CDR3 has 15 amino acids. The V and J ends lost 5 bases and 7 bases respectively, with 19 bases between them. The CDR3 reads CASRSRERVANEQFF. Written as DNA, the CDR3 is TGCGCCAGCAGGTCTCGGGAGCGGGTAGCTAATGAGCAGTTCTTC.

The chain combines TRBV2 with TRBJ1-5, with TRBD1 matching 9 bases. V trimming: 5 bases; J trimming: 7 bases; junction bases outside the gene matches: 9. CDR1 is SNHLY, CDR2 FYNNEI, per germline. The length of the CDR3 is 15 residues. DNA of the CDR3: TGTGCCAGCAGTACCACTACAGGGGGCATCCAGCCCCAGCATTTT. This encodes CASSTTTGGIQPQHF.

This clonotype was detected many times. The chain couples TRBV6-4 to TRBJ2-3; 11 bases are a match to TRBD2. Trimming took 3 bases from V and 2 from J; bases not matched to a gene: 1. The CDR3 has 15 residues. CDR1 and CDR2 from the germline V gene are MRHNA and SNTAGT. The CDR3 spells CASSELAGATDTQYF. DNA for the CDR3: TGTGCCAGCAGTGAACTAGCGGGAGCCACAGATACGCAGTATTTT.

This clonotype was observed a handful of times. The chain joins TRBV20-1 to TRBJ2-7; unclear D gene. CDR1 is DFQATT, CDR2 SNEGSKA, per germline (reference sequence). V was trimmed by 3 bases and J by 1 base, leaving 10 bases between them. The CDR3 spans 13 residues. The CDR3 DNA reads as TGCAGTGCTAGGAATATCAGATCCTACGAGCAGTACTTC. Translation gives CSARNIRSYEQYF.

Many counts were recorded for this clonotype. The chain has TRBV6-2 or TRBV6-3 and TRBJ2-6; unclear D gene. The CDR3 is 14 residues long. The germline gives CDR1 MNHEY, CDR2 SVGEGT. V lost 6 bases, J lost 0 bases, and 6 bases lay in between. CDR3 sequence: CASRGTSGANVLTF. In DNA form, the CDR3 reads TGTGCCAGCAGGGGTACCTCTGGGGCCAACGTCCTGACTTTC.

The J gene is TRBJ2-7, the V gene TRBV7-9, with D maybe TRBD1 (5 bases). Trimming stripped 0 bases from V and 9 bases from J, with 15 bases between. The germline V gene encodes CDR1 SEHNR and CDR2 FQNEAQ (reference sequence). The CDR3 covers 14 residues. The CDR3 protein is CASSLATETVGQYF. The CDR3 DNA is TGTGCCAGCAGCTTAGCGACAGAAACAGTGGGGCAGTACTTC.

The V call is TRBV20-1, the J call TRBJ2-4; D tentatively reads TRBD1 or TRBD2 (6 bases each). Trimming took 6 bases from V and 0 from J, leaving 12 bases between them. The CDR3 is made up of 14 amino acids. From germline, CDR1 is DFQATT and CDR2 SNEGSKA (reference sequence). This CDR3 is CSAVGGLAKNIQYF. CDR3 nucleotide sequence: TGCAGTGCCGTCGGGGGCCTAGCCAAAAACATTCAGTACTTC.

With respect to this clonotype: Just one base apart from a much larger clone, this may be a read error. Here the CDR3 reads CAISASGHEQYF. The CDR3 region has the DNA TGTGCCATCAGTGCCAGTGGCCACGAGCAGTACTTC. The chain combines TRBV10-3 with TRBJ2-7; D call uncertain. Germline V lookup: CDR1 ENHRY, CDR2 SYGVKD. The CDR3 totals 12 residues. V was trimmed by 4 bases and J by 5 bases, leaving 9 bases between them.

The chain has TRBV12-3 or TRBV12-4 and TRBJ1-2; weak D call: TRBD1 (5 bases). The CDR3 runs to 16 residues. Trimming left V 7 bases short and J 1 base short, with 19 bases between. CDR3 DNA sequence: TGTGCCAGCAACCCTCTGGGGCAGCGTCTTAACTATGGCTACACCTTC. Translation gives CASNPLGQRLNYGYTF.

This clonotype came up a few times. It may be a read error: a sequence one base away is much more abundant. This chain connects TRBV7-9 to TRBJ2-7, with D maybe TRBD1 (5 bases). The germline gives CDR1 SEHNR, CDR2 FQNEAQ (reference sequence). The CDR3 covers 12 residues. CDR3 bases: TGTGCCAGCACCTTAGGGGCCTACGAGCAGTACTTC. This sequence encodes CASTLGAYEQYF.

The chain combines TRBV5-1 with TRBJ2-7, with TRBD1 as a possible D gene (5 bases). The CDR3 sequence is 15 residues long. The V gene's germline CDR1 is SGHRS and CDR2 YFSETQ. With 4 bases removed from V and 7 bases from J, the gap between germline ends came to 21 bases. The CDR3 DNA reads TGCGCCAGCAGCCCAGACAGCGCCCCCATGGGGGAGCAGTACTTC. This translates into CASSPDSAPMGEQYF. The full variable domain, rest sourced from reference TRBV5-1 and TRBJ2-7, is KAGVTQTPRYLIKTRGQQVTLSCSPISGHRSVSWYQQTPGQGLQFLFEYFSETQRNKGNFPGRFSGRQFSNSRSEMNVSTLELGDSALYLCASSPDSAPMGEQYFGPGTRLTVT.

This clonotype has more than one count but fewer than ten. The junction departs from the called germline gene at one end, perhaps through a read error. The chain joins TRBV4-1 to TRBJ1-1, with a possible D match to TRBD1 (5 bases). The V gene's germline CDR1 is MGHRA and CDR2 YSYEKL. CDR3 length: 17 residues. In DNA, the CDR3 is TGCGCCAGCAGCCAGGGCGGGAGGGGATTGATGAACACTGAGGCTTTCTTT. Residues: CASSQGGRGLMNTEAFF.

The V call is TRBV2, the J call TRBJ2-3; D is undetermined. CDR1 and CDR2 (germline): SNHLY, FYNNEI. V gave up 6 bases and J gave up 2 bases, with 9 bases separating them. The length of the CDR3 is 13 residues. CDR3 region: CASRAAPTDTQYF. CDR3 coding DNA: TGTGCCAGCAGGGCGGCACCCACAGATACGCAGTATTTT.

The chain employs TRBV10-2 and TRBJ1-2; maybe TRBD1 (5 bases). V lost 8 bases and J 6 bases, leaving 16 bases between the germline ends. This CDR3 comprises 13 residues. Germline V gives CDR1 WSHSY, CDR2 SAAADI. CDR3 sequence: CASLLNGGDGYTF. In DNA form, the CDR3 reads TGCGCCAGCCTCCTGAATGGGGGAGATGGCTACACCTTC.

The rearrangement links TRBV10-2 to TRBJ1-2; D unclear. The CDR3 sequence is 14 residues long. V shed 0 bases and J shed 2 bases, with 7 bases lying between them. Germline values: CDR1 WSHSY, CDR2 SAAADI. CDR3 bases: TGCGCCAGCAGTGAGTCGCTTGGGAACTATGGCTACACCTTC. This codes for CASSESLGNYGYTF.

The rearrangement uses TRBV7-3 and TRBJ2-3; 11 nucleotides line up with TRBD2. CDR1 and CDR2 (germline): SGHTA, FQGTGA. CDR3 size: 16 residues. J lost 3 bases, V lost 5 bases, and 7 bases had no gene match. This CDR3 is CASSPSLAGGTDTQYF. CDR3 DNA sequence: TGTGCCAGCAGCCCATCCCTAGCGGGGGGAACAGATACGCAGTATTTT.

This chain joins TRBV7-9 and TRBJ2-5; the match to TRBD2 covers 15 bases. The DNA end favors TRBJ2-7, so the J call may be wrong. The length of the CDR3 is 16 residues. From germline, CDR1 is SEHNR and CDR2 FQNEAQ (reference sequence). The CDR3: CASSSGTSGRMYEQYF. CDR3 bases: TGTGCCAGCAGCTCCGGGACTAGCGGGAGGATGTACGAGCAGTACTTC.